This TCR beta chain was documented in a study of T cell repertoires in cytomegalovirus infection. Across the study: Both a matching HLA type and CMV infection were indicated by public TCR beta signatures.

Study-level points and caveats: Adding up the frequency of public TCR beta families identified people who carried CMV plus the relevant HLA.

CDR1 is SGHTA and CDR2 is FQGNSA in the germline V gene. The CDR3 extends over 15 amino acids. V lost 2 bases and J lost 2; bases outside the gene matches: 4. TCRdb reanalysed the reads using MiXCR and keeps one entry per CDR3 protein. Of under 150,000 distinct CDR3 sequences in the sample, 8.8% were seen once. This clonotype has a count of ten or more. The antigen is not known. Specimen: PBMCs. The chain uses TRBV7-2 and TRBJ1-1; TRBD1 matches at 8 bases. This sequence originates from a human donor in good health (CMV status not recorded). Some clones in this sample may be carry-over from other donors' samples. For the CDR3, the DNA is TGTGCCAGCAGCTTAAGACAGGGGTTAAACACTGAAGCTTTCTTT. Its protein is CASSLRQGLNTEAFF. Filled out from reference TRBV7-2 and TRBJ1-1, the complete variable domain reads GAGVSQSPSNKVTEKGKDVELRCDPISGHTALYWYRQSLGQGLEFLIYFQGNSAPDKSGLPSDRFSAERTGGSVSTLTIQRTQQEDSAVYLCASSLRQGLNTEAFFGQGTRLTVV.